The table lists the clone carrying this T cell receptor beta chain with a few counts. Its antigen is still unknown. Using quantitative 5'-RACE with molecular barcodes, the authors made TCR beta libraries. A single record per CDR3 protein comes from TCRdb applying MiXCR to the 5' RACE reads. The sample records 150,000 to 200,000 distinct CDR3 sequences, approximately 18% being singletons. The entry originates in a study of CD8 T cells in ankylosing spondylitis. Germline lookup yields CDR1 MNHNS and CDR2 SASEGT. This CDR3 has 12 residues. With 6 bases removed from V and 4 bases from J, the gap between germline ends came to 6 bases. Study observations and caveats: A TCR beta motif made of about 8 highly homologous variants seemed typical of ankylosing spondylitis blood. Disease-linked clones reportedly concentrated significantly in matched ankylosing spondylitis synovial fluid.

Sequenced: blood, either unsorted or a sorted T cell fraction (not recorded which). This TCR was recovered from a male donor aged 5-29 years with ankylosing spondylitis or in good health (not recorded which). V and J are TRBV6-1 and TRBJ2-2; D is undetermined. The CDR3 nucleotides are TGTGCCAGCAGGTCCCTCACCGGGGAGCTGTTTTTT. Translation: CASRSLTGELFF.